This TCR beta chain was retrieved from a study of T cell responses to AZD1222 COVID-19 vaccine. Study-level results: Donors were largely white British and mainly female; clonal diversity was possibly underestimated. Across the whole spike, CD4 TCRs peaked at regions 160-218 and 743-854. Nearly half of the spike-specific TCRs reportedly recognize variant regions that carry no mutations.

This CDR3 is 16 amino acids long. The germline gives CDR1 MNHEY, CDR2 SMNVEV (reference sequence). V gave up 2 bases and J gave up 0 bases, with 13 bases separating them. On this clone: No antigen is known for it.

Method: immunoSEQ multiplex PCR; TCRdb's copy keeps in-frame clones and lacks some. Of 100,000 to 140,000 clones listed, about 89% were seen once; the top ten hold about 6.8%. The specimen comprised peripheral blood, sampled 28 days after the second AZD1222 dose. This receptor was obtained from an adult who received the AZD1222 COVID-19 vaccine. The rearrangement uses TRBV27 and TRBJ2-5, with a possible D match to TRBD1 (5 bases). CDR3 DNA: TGTGCCAGCAGTTTAGTGCCAGGGTTGTACCAAGAGACCCAGTACTTC. This sequence encodes CASSLVPGLYQETQYF.